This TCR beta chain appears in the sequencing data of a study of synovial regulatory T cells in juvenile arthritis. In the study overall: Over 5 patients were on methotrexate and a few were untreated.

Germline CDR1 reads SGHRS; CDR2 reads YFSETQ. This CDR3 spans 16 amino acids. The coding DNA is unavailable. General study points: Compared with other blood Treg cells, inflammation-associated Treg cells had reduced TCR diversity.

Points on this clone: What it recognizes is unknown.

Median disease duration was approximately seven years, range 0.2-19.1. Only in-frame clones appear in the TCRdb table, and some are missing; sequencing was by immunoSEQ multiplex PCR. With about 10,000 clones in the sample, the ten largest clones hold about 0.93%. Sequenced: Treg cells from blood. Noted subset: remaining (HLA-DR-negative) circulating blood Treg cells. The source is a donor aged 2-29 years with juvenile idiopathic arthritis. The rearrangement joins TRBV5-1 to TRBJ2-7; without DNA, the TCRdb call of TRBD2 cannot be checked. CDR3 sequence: CASSARERGVNHEQYF.